The text below deals with one TCR beta chain. Germline CDR1 and CDR2: SGHTS and YDEGEE. Trimming left V 0 bases short and J 6 bases short, with 17 bases between. The CDR3 covers 16 residues. It was at deep level that the assay was run. Libraries were prepared by immunoSEQ multiplex PCR; TCRdb keeps only in-frame clonotypes and omits some of them. This sample carries 490,000 or so clones, over 60% of them seen once, and the ten largest clones take 10% to 15%. The sample belongs to a study of shared clonotypes between healthy human individuals. About the research overall: Serving as donors were two women and three men, whose ages spanned 18 to 49.

This TCR came from a woman in her thirties or forties in good health. Some clones in this sample may be carry-over from other donors' samples. The chain combines TRBV5-8 with TRBJ2-3; D may match TRBD1 or TRBD2 (5 bases each). The sample taken for sequencing was PBMCs. CDR3 residues: CASSLGGNRNLDTQYF. CDR3 nucleotide sequence: TGTGCCAGCAGCTTGGGAGGGAACAGGAACCTCGATACGCAGTATTTT.